This T cell receptor (beta chain) was captured by sequencing in a study of a mutant IDH1 vaccine in newly diagnosed glioma. As for the study in general: Every participant had undergone radiotherapy, temozolomide, or both before, and most underwent both.

This clone came up a few times. Its antigen is as yet unknown. The table came from immunoSEQ multiplex PCR; TCRdb's copy has only in-frame clones and leaves some out. The table lists around 30,000 clones, over 80% of them singletons. Study outcomes and limitations: Researchers report vaccine-induced immune responses in 93.3% of patients.

The time point: week 23, last vaccination. The content of each vaccine dose was 300 ug of mutant IDH1 20-mer peptide, and topical imiquimod accompanied it. Donors harbored newly found WHO grade 3 or 4 IDH1-mutant, ATRX-lost astrocytomas. Sequences were derived from PBMCs, sampled from a glioma patient whose treatment included an IDH1 peptide vaccine. The clonotype comes from a woman aged 18-35 years with glioma.

The DNA for the CDR3 is TGTGCCAGCAGCTTGTGGGGAAGGGAATATCGGACCGGGGAGCTGTTTTTT. Translated, it gives CASSLWGREYRTGELFF. The chain is built from TRBV5-4 and TRBJ2-2; D is unclear. The germline CDR1 and CDR2 sequences are SGHNT and YYREEE (reference sequence). The CDR3 extends over 17 amino acids. V was clipped by 1 base and J by 5 bases, with 18 bases between them.